This T cell receptor beta chain emerged from a study of T cell responses to AZD1222 COVID-19 vaccine. Study results and limitations: CD4 TCRs associated with vaccination spanned spike, dominating at 160-218 and 743-854. Reports say nearly half of spike-specific TCRs go after unmutated variant regions.

About this clone itself: Its antigen is unknown.

Measured with immunoSEQ multiplex PCR; TCRdb has only the in-frame clones, and not every one. The data show about 84,000 clones, with approximately 88% seen just once and about 9.9% held by the top ten. Trimming cost V 7 bases and J 6 bases; bases outside gene matches: 10. Per the germline V gene, CDR1 is LNHDA and CDR2 is SQIVND (reference sequence). CDR3 length equals 14 residues. This specimen consisted of peripheral blood, obtained 28 days after the second AZD1222 dose. V and J are TRBV19 and TRBJ1-2, with 8 positions matching TRBD1. The TCR originated in an adult who received the AZD1222 COVID-19 vaccine. The CDR3 region is CASIESMTGDGYTF. The CDR3 bases are TGTGCCAGTATTGAATCTATGACAGGGGATGGCTACACCTTC.